The 14 T cell receptor beta chains given below trace back to one sample, sequenced in a study of T-cell memory formation after mild COVID-19. TCRdb reanalysed the 5' RACE reads using MiXCR and keeps one entry per CDR3 protein. In the table there are 300,000 to 350,000 distinct CDR3 sequences, roughly 19% of which are singletons. The sample was PBMCs or a T cell subset sorted from them (not recorded which). The receptor source for this set is a man aged 18-30 years who had mild COVID-19 (a few samples of this study predate the infection). Cell type and time point are not known.

This clonotype came up a few times. The V gene is TRBV7-8, the J gene TRBJ1-5; TRBD1 matches 7 bases. The length of the CDR3 is 15 residues. V dropped 6 bases and J dropped 0; count of bases not matched to a gene: 5. Germline assignment: CDR1 SGHVS and CDR2 FQNEAQ. The CDR3 is CASSYGTDSNQPQHF. DNA of the CDR3: TGTGCCAGCAGTTACGGGACAGATAGCAATCAGCCCCAGCATTTT.

V is TRBV11-2 and J is TRBJ2-4; D is undetermined. Germline CDR1 SGHAT, CDR2 FQNNGV. Trimming stripped 0 bases from V and 0 bases from J, with 9 bases between. This CDR3 is built from 16 residues. CDR3 in DNA: TGTGCCAGCAGCTTAGAAAGCCCGACAGCCAAAAACATTCAGTACTTC. It is translated as CASSLESPTAKNIQYF. Filled out from reference TRBV11-2 and TRBJ2-4, the complete variable domain reads EAGVAQSPRYKIIEKRQSVAFWCNPISGHATLYWYQQILGQGPKLLIQFQNNGVVDDSQLPKDRFSAERLKGVDSTLKIQPAKLEDSAVYLCASSLESPTAKNIQYFGAGTRLSVL.

This clonotype came up a few times. The rearrangement links TRBV6-5 to TRBJ2-1; TRBD2 agrees at 9 bases. This CDR3 contains 12 residues. V dropped 5 bases and J dropped 9; count of bases not matched to a gene: 2. Per the germline V gene, CDR1 is MNHEY and CDR2 is SVGAGI. This CDR3 is CASSGRGGEQFF. The CDR3 DNA sequence: TGTGCCAGCAGTGGGCGGGGGGGTGAGCAGTTCTTC.

This clonotype was picked up a small number of times. J is TRBJ2-7 and V is TRBV5-1; TRBD1 matches at 9 bases. The CDR3 is 14 amino acids. V shed 2 bases and J 3 bases; nucleotides not matched to a gene: 3. Germline V gene data show CDR1 as SGHRS and CDR2 as YFSETQ. CDR3 residues: CASSFGTGLYEQYF. CDR3 sequence (DNA): TGCGCCAGCAGCTTCGGGACAGGGCTCTACGAGCAGTACTTC.

The chain links TRBV29-1 to TRBJ2-3; 8 positions match TRBD2. The CDR3 consists of 14 residues. The germline gives CDR1 SQVTM, CDR2 ANQGSEA. The V gene end was trimmed by 2 bases and the J gene end by 2 bases; junction bases not matched to a gene: 3. The CDR3 loop reads CSVESSGHTDTQYF. The CDR3, as DNA: TGCAGCGTTGAATCTAGCGGGCACACAGATACGCAGTATTTT.

This chain uses TRBV5-1 with TRBJ2-7; D call uncertain. The germline V gene has CDR1 SGHRS and CDR2 YFSETQ. Trimming stripped 0 bases from V and 0 bases from J, with 10 bases between. This CDR3 contains 15 residues. CDR3 nucleotides: TGCGCCAGCAGCTTGGGGGCAGGAAGCTCCTACGAGCAGTACGTC. Amino acids: CASSLGAGSSYEQYV.

This clonotype was seen many times. The rearrangement uses TRBV6-2 or TRBV6-3 and TRBJ2-4; the D gene is possibly TRBD2 (5 bases). The CDR3 runs 12 residues. V was trimmed by 5 bases and J by 9 bases, leaving 11 bases between them. Germline loops: CDR1 MNHEY, CDR2 SVGEGT. This chain's CDR3 is CASSIKRGIQYF. The CDR3 DNA reads as TGTGCCAGCAGTATTAAACGGGGCATTCAGTACTTC.

This clonotype turned up a few times. V and J are TRBV4-1 and TRBJ2-1, with D perhaps matching TRBD2 (5 bases). This CDR3 contains 16 residues. Trimming left V 0 bases short and J 3 bases short, with 12 bases between. Germline lookup yields CDR1 MGHRA and CDR2 YSYEKL. DNA of the CDR3: TGCGCCAGCAGCCAAGAACGGGGAGCCGACTACAATGAGCAGTTCTTC. This sequence encodes CASSQERGADYNEQFF.

This chain joins TRBV5-5 and TRBJ2-7, with 8 bases identical to TRBD1. V was clipped by 4 bases and J by 0 bases; unmatched bases: 9. There are 16 residues in the CDR3. The germline gives CDR1 SGHKS, CDR2 YYEKEE (reference sequence). The CDR3 here is CASSLTWTGSSYEQYF. In nucleotides, the CDR3 is TGTGCCAGCAGCCTCACATGGACAGGGAGCTCCTACGAGCAGTACTTC.

This clonotype was seen a handful of times. The chain combines TRBV19 with TRBJ1-5, with D perhaps matching TRBD1 (6 bases). The germline V gene has CDR1 LNHDA and CDR2 SQIVND (reference sequence). Trimming removed 5 bases at V and 6 bases at J, with 17 bases between. The CDR3 consists of 15 residues. The CDR3 sequence: CASSSLGQFPQPQHF. The CDR3 DNA follows: TGTGCCAGTAGTTCCCTCGGACAGTTCCCTCAGCCCCAGCATTTT.

The V gene is TRBV27, the J gene TRBJ2-7; D is undetermined. V lost 3 bases and J 0 bases, leaving 9 bases between the germline ends. The germline V gene has CDR1 MNHEY and CDR2 SMNVEV (reference sequence). There are 14 residues in the CDR3. The DNA for the CDR3 is TGTGCCAGCAGTTTCAGTGCTTCCTCCTACGAGCAGTACTTC. It specifies CASSFSASSYEQYF.

This clonotype has only a few counts. The V gene is TRBV2, the J gene TRBJ2-7; TRBD1 matches at 7 bases. The CDR3 spans 11 residues. J lost 10 bases, V lost 3 bases, and 3 bases had no gene match. Germline V CDR1 and CDR2: SNHLY, FYNNEI. In DNA, the CDR3 is TGTGCCAGCAGTGAGGACAGGCGTCAGTACGTC. Protein sequence: CASSEDRRQYV.

This chain uses TRBV5-1 with TRBJ2-7; D perhaps matches TRBD1 (6 bases). The length of the CDR3 is 15 residues. V lost 1 base, J lost 2 bases, and 13 bases lay in between. CDR1 is SGHRS and CDR2 is YFSETQ in the germline V gene. In nucleotides, the CDR3 is TGCGCCAGCAGCTTGACCCCGGACAGAACCTACGAGCAGTACTTC. Translated: CASSLTPDRTYEQYF.

The V gene is TRBV27, the J gene TRBJ2-7; tentative D call: TRBD2 (5 bases). This CDR3 spans 15 amino acids. Germline V gene data show CDR1 as MNHEY and CDR2 as SMNVEV (reference sequence). V was cut by 6 bases and J by 2 bases, with 17 bases left in between. In DNA form, the CDR3 reads TGTGCCAGCAGCCACGGGCCTCCGAGGGCCTACGAGCAGTACGTC. This translates into CASSHGPPRAYEQYV.